This TCR beta chain was identified during a study of OX40 agonist ivuxolimab in advanced cancers. TCRdb's table, derived via immunoSEQ multiplex PCR, lists solely in-frame clones and lacks some. There are tens of thousands of clones in the sample; about 87% occur only once, and just over 2.5% lies in the top ten. The CDR3 spans 19 residues. V lost 7 bases and J 2 bases, leaving 30 bases between the germline ends. Germline V gene sequence: CDR1 MDHEN, CDR2 SYDVKM. The sequence was collected from an adult with an advanced solid tumor such as melanoma, head and neck, liver or kidney cancer. The J gene is TRBJ2-7, the V gene TRBV28, with a weak D call TRBD1 (8 bases). Source: CD4+ or CD8+ T cells sorted from blood, taken in a trial of the OX40 agonist ivuxolimab. The CDR3 DNA reads as TGTGCCAGCACCCCTCCCTCGGACAGGGTGGGGGGGGCTCCCTACGAGCAGTACGTC. Its protein product is CASTPPSDRVGGAPYEQYV.